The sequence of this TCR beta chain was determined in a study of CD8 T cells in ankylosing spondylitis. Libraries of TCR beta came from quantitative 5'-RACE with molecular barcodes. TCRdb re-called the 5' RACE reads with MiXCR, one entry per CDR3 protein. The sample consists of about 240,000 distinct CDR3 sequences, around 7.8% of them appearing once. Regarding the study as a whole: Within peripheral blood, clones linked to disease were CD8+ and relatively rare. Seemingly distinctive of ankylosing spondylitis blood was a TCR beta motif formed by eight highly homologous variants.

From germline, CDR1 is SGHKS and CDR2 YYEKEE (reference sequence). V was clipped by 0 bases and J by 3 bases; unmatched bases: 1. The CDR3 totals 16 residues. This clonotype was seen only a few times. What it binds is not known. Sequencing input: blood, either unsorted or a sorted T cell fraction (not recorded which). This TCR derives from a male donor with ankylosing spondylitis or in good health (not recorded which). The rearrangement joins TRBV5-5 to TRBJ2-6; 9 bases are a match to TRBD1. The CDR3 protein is CASSLDRGLGANVLTF. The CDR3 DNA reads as TGTGCCAGCAGCTTGGACAGGGGGCTTGGGGCCAACGTCCTGACTTTC.